The rows below give T cell receptor beta chains drawn from one sample of a study of blood T cell repertoires in COVID-19. Generated by immunoSEQ multiplex PCR, the TCRdb table keeps only in-frame clones and is missing some. The sample holds fewer than 300,000 clones, around 83% seen once. The sample consisted of PBMCs or T cells enriched from blood (not recorded which). The receptors shown here come from a man aged 35-49 years who had been exposed to COVID-19. CDR3s include the opening cysteine and the closing phenylalanine or tryptophan.

v_gene: TRBV5-1
j_gene: TRBJ2-1
CDR3aa: CASSLAGVKGEQFF

v_gene: TRBV12-3/TRBV12-4
j_gene: TRBJ1-2
CDR3aa: CASSLAGAYGYTF

v_gene: TRBV19
j_gene: TRBJ2-3
CDR3aa: CASSTSGGVDTQYF

v_gene: TRBV3-1/TRBV3-2
j_gene: TRBJ1-2
CDR3aa: CASSQEEVRGYTF

v_gene: TRBV5-1
j_gene: TRBJ1-6
CDR3aa: CASSTQQGGNSPLHF

v_gene: TRBV11-3
j_gene: TRBJ1-1
CDR3aa: CASSDSFLEAFF

v_gene: TRBV6-5
j_gene: TRBJ2-5
CDR3aa: CASRAWYQETQYF

v_gene: TRBV6-6
j_gene: TRBJ2-1
CDR3aa: CASSPLEEWNEQFF

v_gene: TRBV18
j_gene: TRBJ2-7
CDR3aa: CASSPGAGRPYEQYF

v_gene: TRBV12-3/TRBV12-4
j_gene: TRBJ1-2
CDR3aa: CASSSRTVHGYTF

v_gene: TRBV18
j_gene: TRBJ1-2
CDR3aa: CASSGTGGFGYTF

v_gene: TRBV24-1
j_gene: TRBJ2-2
CDR3aa: CATSDRGTGPNTGELFF

v_gene: TRBV30
j_gene: TRBJ1-4
CDR3aa: CAWNDGLIGVF

v_gene: TRBV11-2
j_gene: TRBJ2-5
CDR3aa: CASSPSSTTRETQYF

v_gene: TRBV4-2
j_gene: TRBJ2-7
CDR3aa: CASSQDPGGTPYEQYF

v_gene: TRBV6-5
j_gene: TRBJ2-2
CDR3aa: CASLGLAVNTGELFF

v_gene: TRBV7-8
j_gene: TRBJ2-5
CDR3aa: CASSLEGGSEETQYF

v_gene: TRBV6-5
j_gene: TRBJ1-1
CDR3aa: CASTGETEAFF

v_gene: TRBV19
j_gene: TRBJ2-3
CDR3aa: CASSNLRTSGMGDTQYF

v_gene: TRBV3-1/TRBV3-2
j_gene: TRBJ1-5
CDR3aa: CASSQFSVSGTNQPQHF

v_gene: TRBV11-2
j_gene: TRBJ2-5
CDR3aa: CASSLGLAGQETQYF

v_gene: TRBV20-1
j_gene: TRBJ2-5
CDR3aa: CSASYQETQYF

v_gene: TRBV6-5
j_gene: TRBJ1-5
CDR3aa: CASITDRVGSQPQHF

v_gene: TRBV15
j_gene: TRBJ2-5
CDR3aa: CATSRDRGLETQYF

v_gene: TRBV30
j_gene: TRBJ2-7
CDR3aa: CAWSAGFSYEQYF

v_gene: TRBV13
j_gene: TRBJ1-1
CDR3aa: CATHSGGQKNTEAFF

v_gene: TRBV3-1/TRBV3-2
j_gene: TRBJ2-1
CDR3aa: CASSQERVAGYNEQFF

v_gene: TRBV27
j_gene: TRBJ2-2
CDR3aa: CASSRDSGTGELFF

v_gene: TRBV12-3/TRBV12-4
j_gene: TRBJ2-7
CDR3aa: CASSRDYEQYF

v_gene: TRBV5-1
j_gene: TRBJ2-7
CDR3aa: CASSLEGQTYEQYF

v_gene: TRBV18
j_gene: TRBJ2-3
CDR3aa: CASSGTSGDTQYF

v_gene: TRBV14
j_gene: TRBJ1-2
CDR3aa: CASSQVRDYGYTF

v_gene: TRBV11-1
j_gene: TRBJ2-7
CDR3aa: CASSLVGYGGDGEQYF

v_gene: TRBV2
j_gene: TRBJ1-1
CDR3aa: CASSELGAGDTEAFF

v_gene: TRBV19
j_gene: TRBJ2-5
CDR3aa: CASSSFWDSEETQYF